The 20 T cell receptor beta chains presented below share a single source sample, sequenced in a study of blood T cell repertoires in COVID-19. Method: immunoSEQ multiplex PCR; TCRdb's copy keeps in-frame clones and lacks some. The data show around 120,000 clones, nearly 90% seen once. Sample: peripheral blood. Source of these receptors: a woman aged 60-70 years with COVID-19, enrolled during active disease.

The V and J genes are TRBV7-2 and TRBJ2-3, with TRBD1 matching 12 bases. The CDR3 consists of 16 residues. Germline V gene lookup returns CDR1 SGHTA and CDR2 FQGNSA. Trimming removed 5 bases from V and 8 bases from J; junction bases left unmatched: 11. This CDR3 reads CASSPTGTGGAGTQYF. Written as DNA, the CDR3 is TGTGCCAGCAGCCCAACCGGGACAGGGGGCGCAGGTACGCAGTATTTT.

The chain uses TRBV19 and TRBJ1-1; 7 nucleotides agree with TRBD1. Germline-derived CDR1 and CDR2 are LNHDA and SQIVND (reference sequence). Unmatched junction bases numbered 7, after V lost 2 bases and J lost 4 bases. The CDR3 length is 15 residues. The CDR3 sequence is CASSILDRAITEAFF. CDR3 bases: TGTGCCAGTAGTATACTCGACAGGGCCATCACTGAAGCTTTCTTT.

The chain links TRBV11-2 to TRBJ1-6, with a possible D match to TRBD1 (6 bases). Germline assignment: CDR1 SGHAT and CDR2 FQNNGV. The CDR3 is 18 amino acids. V was shortened by 0 bases and J by 2 bases, with 14 bases between the two germline ends. CDR3 loop: CASSLDRQGRPYNSPLHF. The CDR3 coding sequence is TGTGCCAGCAGCTTAGATCGGCAGGGGCGCCCCTATAATTCACCCCTCCACTTT.

The chain has TRBV2 and TRBJ1-2; D may be TRBD1 (5 bases). This CDR3 contains 13 residues. The V gene lost 4 bases and the J gene lost 2 bases, with 8 bases spanning the gap. The V gene's germline CDR1 is SNHLY and CDR2 FYNNEI. CDR3 region: CASSVSGNYGYTF. In DNA form, the CDR3 reads TGTGCCAGCAGTGTTTCAGGGAACTATGGCTACACCTTC. Filled out from reference TRBV2 and TRBJ1-2, the complete variable domain reads EPEVTQTPSHQVTQMGQEVILRCVPISNHLYFYWYRQILGQKVEFLVSFYNNEISEKSEIFDDQFSVERPDGSNFTLKIRSTKLEDSAMYFCASSVSGNYGYTFGSGTRLTVV.

V is TRBV24-1 and J is TRBJ2-1; TRBD1 matches 8 bases. The CDR3 is made up of 18 amino acids. The V segment lost 4 bases and the J segment 4 bases; nucleotides outside the gene matches: 14. The V gene's germline CDR1 is KGHDR and CDR2 SFDVKD. The CDR3 DNA sequence: TGTGCCACCAGTGACCCCCGGCTGAGGACAGGGATATACAATGAGCAGTTCTTC. Protein: CATSDPRLRTGIYNEQFF.

V is TRBV9 and J is TRBJ2-7; 13 bases match TRBD2. The CDR3 is made up of 16 amino acids. The germline gives CDR1 SGDLS, CDR2 YYNGEE. The V gene end was trimmed by 9 bases and the J gene end by 0 bases; junction bases not matched to a gene: 9. The CDR3 nucleotides are TGTGCCACTGCCGGGACTAGCGGGGAGTTCTCCTACGAGCAGTACTTC. Translated: CATAGTSGEFSYEQYF.

The V call is TRBV11-3, the J call TRBJ1-1; no definite D call. The CDR3 loop spans 11 amino acids. V lost 1 base to trimming and J lost 7 bases, with 4 bases between them. The germline V gene encodes CDR1 SGHNT and CDR2 YENEEA. CDR3 coding DNA: TGTGCCAGCAGCTTAGGCTATGAAGCTTTCTTT. It translates to CASSLGYEAFF.

The V call is TRBV12-5, the J call TRBJ2-1; 8 nucleotides align to TRBD2. CDR1 is LGHNT and CDR2 is FRNRAP in the germline V gene. The trim removed 3 bases at V and 5 bases at J, leaving 6 bases unmatched. The CDR3 runs to 15 residues. The CDR3 sequence is CASGFAGGAHNEQFF. DNA of the CDR3: TGTGCTAGTGGTTTCGCCGGGGGGGCCCACAATGAGCAGTTCTTC.

The chain has TRBV3-1 (or the pseudogene TRBV3-2) and TRBJ2-4; no clear D. This CDR3 has 14 amino acids. Germline V gene lookup returns CDR1 LGHDT and CDR2 YNNKEL (reference sequence). With 0 bases removed from V and 5 bases from J, the gap between germline ends came to 8 bases. The CDR3 protein is CASSQESGQNIQYF. CDR3 bases: TGTGCCAGCAGCCAAGAGTCTGGCCAAAACATTCAGTACTTC.

This chain joins TRBV7-8 and TRBJ1-3, with D possibly matching TRBD1 (6 bases). The CDR3 consists of 17 residues. CDR1 and CDR2 from the germline V gene are SGHVS and FQNEAQ. Trimming took off 5 bases at V and 4 bases at J, with 21 bases between the two ends. CDR3 sequence reads: CASSRGRTGLGGNTIYF. CDR3 sequence (DNA): TGTGCCAGCAGCCGGGGCCGTACAGGGTTAGGGGGAAACACCATATATTTT.

This clone occurred once. The chain combines TRBV11-3 with TRBJ2-7; TRBD1 agrees at 9 bases. V trimming: 5 bases; J trimming: 6 bases; junction bases outside the gene matches: 5. The CDR3 totals 13 residues. CDR1 and CDR2 (germline): SGHNT, YENEEA. The CDR3 bases are TGTGCCAGCAGCACCGGACAGGGGCCCGAGCAGTACTTC. This encodes CASSTGQGPEQYF.

This chain uses TRBV7-2 with TRBJ2-1; D may be TRBD2 (5 bases). This CDR3 is 14 amino acids long. V lost 0 bases and J lost 9, with 12 bases in between. Germline V gene data show CDR1 as SGHTA and CDR2 as FQGNSA. CDR3 in amino acids: CASSLAASGVEQFF. CDR3 nucleotides: TGTGCCAGCAGCTTAGCGGCCTCCGGGGTTGAGCAGTTCTTC.

The gene calls are TRBV15 and TRBJ1-2, with 7 bases identical to TRBD1. The V segment lost 1 base and the J segment 4 bases; nucleotides outside the gene matches: 9. The germline CDR1 and CDR2 sequences are LNHNV and YYDKDF (reference sequence). There are 16 residues in the CDR3. The CDR3 DNA reads TGTGCCACCAGCAGAGGCCGGGACAGTTCCTCCTATGGCTACACCTTC. Translation: CATSRGRDSSSYGYTF.

The chain uses TRBV3-1 (or the pseudogene TRBV3-2) and TRBJ2-1; 13 nucleotides align to TRBD2. In germline, CDR1 is LGHDT, CDR2 YNNKEL (reference sequence). The CDR3 contains 17 residues. V dropped 4 bases and J dropped 6; count of bases not matched to a gene: 9. This CDR3 is CASSLRLAGGPGNEQFF. CDR3 bases: TGTGCCAGCAGCCTACGACTAGCGGGGGGCCCCGGCAATGAGCAGTTCTTC.

CDR3: CASTLGGREKLFF. CDR3 coding DNA: TGTGCCAGTACTTTGGGGGGGCGTGAAAAACTGTTTTTT. The chain links TRBV19 to TRBJ1-4, with D maybe TRBD1 (6 bases). Trimming pared 7 bases from V and 7 bases from J, leaving 13 bases between. The CDR3 covers 13 residues. Germline lookup yields CDR1 LNHDA and CDR2 SQIVND (reference sequence).

The genes are TRBV6-5 and TRBJ1-1; perhaps TRBD1 as D (5 bases). Germline V lookup: CDR1 MNHEY, CDR2 SVGAGI. V was clipped by 7 bases and J by 3 bases, with 12 bases between them. This CDR3 region has 13 residues. This CDR3 reads CASIGRGYTEAFF. CDR3 sequence (DNA): TGTGCCAGCATTGGTAGGGGATACACTGAAGCTTTCTTT.

The chain joins TRBV19 to TRBJ2-1; 7 nucleotides match TRBD2. The CDR3 loop spans 18 amino acids. Losses at the gene ends were 1 base for V and 3 bases for J; bases not matched to a gene: 12. CDR1 is LNHDA, CDR2 SQIVND, per germline (reference sequence). The CDR3, as DNA: TGTGCCAGTAGTATAGTGGGGTCGGTGGCGGGGGACTACAATGAGCAGTTCTTC. Its translation: CASSIVGSVAGDYNEQFF.

With respect to this clone: Other nucleotide sequences in the sample specify the same CDR3. This rearrangement joins TRBV5-4 to TRBJ1-5; D is ambiguous. Between the trimmed V and J ends, which lost 0 bases and 3 bases, there was a span of 7 bases. This CDR3 has 14 residues. CDR1 and CDR2 (germline): SGHNT, YYREEE (reference sequence). The CDR3 sequence is CASSLAGDNQPQHF. Here the CDR3 DNA reads TGTGCCAGCAGCTTGGCCGGGGACAATCAGCCCCAGCATTTT.

Only one count was recorded for this clone. The J gene is TRBJ1-3, the V gene TRBV18, with 9 bases fitting TRBD1. The CDR3 is 15 residues long. Trimming cost V 4 bases and J 0 bases; bases outside gene matches: 1. From germline, CDR1 is KGHSH and CDR2 LQKENI. The CDR3 sequence: CASSLGQGSGNTIYF. Here the CDR3 DNA reads TGTGCCAGCTCACTGGGACAGGGCTCTGGAAACACCATATATTTT.

This rearrangement joins TRBV3-1 (or the pseudogene TRBV3-2) to TRBJ2-7; tentative D call: TRBD1 (5 bases). The germline V and J ends were trimmed by 5 bases and 2 bases, with 10 bases remaining between them. The CDR3 totals 13 residues. Germline CDR1 LGHDT, CDR2 YNNKEL (reference sequence). CDR3 loop: CASSRSRAYEQYF. CDR3 nucleotide sequence: TGTGCCAGCAGCAGGTCCAGGGCCTACGAGCAGTACTTC.